The T cell receptor beta chain under discussion was sequenced for a study of T-cell reconstitution after alpha-beta-depleted transplantation in children. This CDR3 is built from 15 residues. Germline loops: CDR1 ENHRY, CDR2 SYGVKD. Unmatched junction bases numbered 5, after V lost 4 bases and J lost 1 base. Unique molecular identifiers were incorporated into the prepared TCRbeta library. Each CDR3 protein is one row after TCRdb ran MiXCR on the PCR reads. There are around 960,000 distinct CDR3 sequences in the sample; 25% to 30% occur only once, and under 30% lies in the top ten. The J gene is TRBJ1-1, the V gene TRBV10-3; 8 bases match TRBD1. The sequence was collected from a boy younger than two who had a stem cell transplant for SCID, so the T cells may come from the graft donor. The input for sequencing was PBMCs, mostly from graft donor cells, taken 360 days after TCRalphabeta/CD19-depleted stem cell transplant. The CDR3 loop reads CAISGRQGWNTEAFF. The CDR3 coding sequence is TGTGCCATCAGTGGCCGACAGGGGTGGAACACTGAAGCTTTCTTT.